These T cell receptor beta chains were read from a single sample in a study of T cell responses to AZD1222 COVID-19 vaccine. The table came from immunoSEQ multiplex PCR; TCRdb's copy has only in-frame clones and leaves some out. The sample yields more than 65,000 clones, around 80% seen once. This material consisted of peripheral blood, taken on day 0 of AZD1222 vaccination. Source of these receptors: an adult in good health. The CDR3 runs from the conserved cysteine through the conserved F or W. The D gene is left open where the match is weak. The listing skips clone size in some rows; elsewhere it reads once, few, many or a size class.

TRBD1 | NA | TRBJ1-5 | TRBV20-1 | CSASDGQGSQPQHF | TGCAGTGCTAGTGACGGACAGGGGAGTCAGCCCCAGCATTTT
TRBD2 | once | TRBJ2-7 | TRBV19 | CASSGTSGYEQYF | TGTGCCAGTAGTGGGACTAGCGGATACGAGCAGTACTTC
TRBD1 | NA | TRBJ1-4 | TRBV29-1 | CSVRGQFNEKLFF | TGCAGCGTCCGGGGACAGTTTAATGAAAAACTGTTTTTT
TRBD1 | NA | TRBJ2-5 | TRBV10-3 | CAISVGDRVQETQYF | TGTGCCATCAGTGTAGGCGACAGGGTTCAAGAGACCCAGTACTTC
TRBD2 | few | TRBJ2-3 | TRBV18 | CASSPASGRDTQYF | TGTGCCAGCTCACCGGCTAGCGGGAGGGATACGCAGTATTTT
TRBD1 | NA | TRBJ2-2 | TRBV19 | CASSMDRVGSVSTGELFF | TGTGCCAGTAGTATGGACAGGGTCGGCTCTGTTAGCACCGGGGAGCTGTTTTTT
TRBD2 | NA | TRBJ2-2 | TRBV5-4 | CASSSSGSGTGELFF | TGTGCCAGCAGCTCTAGCGGGAGCGGCACCGGGGAGCTGTTTTTT
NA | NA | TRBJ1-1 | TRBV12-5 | CASAPGGRNTEAFF | TGTGCTAGTGCCCCAGGTGGGAGGAACACTGAAGCTTTCTTT
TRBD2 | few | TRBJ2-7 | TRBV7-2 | CASSLGLAGYEQYF | TGTGCCAGCAGCCTGGGGCTAGCGGGCTACGAGCAGTACTTC
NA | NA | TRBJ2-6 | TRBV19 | CASSLGRLGANVLTF | TGTGCCAGTAGTCTGGGCCGCCTGGGGGCCAACGTCCTGACTTTC
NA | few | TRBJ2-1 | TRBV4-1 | CASSRPKLGVYNEQFF | TGCGCCAGCAGCCGACCAAAACTGGGGGTTTACAATGAGCAGTTCTTC
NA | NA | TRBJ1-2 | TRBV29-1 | CSVEGGSNNYGYTF | TGCAGCGTTGAAGGAGGGAGCAATAACTATGGCTACACCTTC
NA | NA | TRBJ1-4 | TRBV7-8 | CASSLDGGGGEKLFF | TGTGCCAGCAGCTTAGACGGGGGCGGAGGAGAAAAACTGTTTTTT
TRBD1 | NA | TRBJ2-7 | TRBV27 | CASSRDREYEQYF | TGTGCCAGCAGCCGGGACAGGGAGTACGAGCAGTACTTC
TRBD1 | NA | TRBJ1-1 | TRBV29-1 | CSVAPQGARNTEAFF | TGCAGCGTTGCCCCCCAGGGGGCGAGGAACACTGAAGCTTTCTTT
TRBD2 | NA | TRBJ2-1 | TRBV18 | CASSPGLAGLNEQFF | TGTGCCAGCTCACCCGGTCTAGCGGGACTTAATGAGCAGTTCTTC
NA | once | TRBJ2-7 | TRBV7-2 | CASSLALVIGEQYF | TGTGCCAGCAGCTTAGCGCTTGTTATTGGGGAGCAGTACTTC
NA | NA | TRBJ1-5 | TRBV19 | CATERKNQPQHF | TGTGCCACTGAACGGAAAAATCAGCCCCAGCATTTT
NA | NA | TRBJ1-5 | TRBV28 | CASSSPRQNQPQHF | TGTGCCAGCAGTTCCCCCCGGCAGAATCAGCCCCAGCATTTT
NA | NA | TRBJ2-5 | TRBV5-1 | CASSLFYQETQYF | TGCGCCAGCAGCTTGTTCTACCAAGAGACCCAGTACTTC
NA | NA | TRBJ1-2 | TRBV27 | CASSTGFHGYTF | TGTGCCAGCAGTACAGGGTTTCATGGCTACACCTTC
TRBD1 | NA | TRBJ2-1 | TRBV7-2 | CASSKRGGDEQFF | TGTGCCAGCAGCAAGAGAGGGGGCGATGAGCAGTTCTTC
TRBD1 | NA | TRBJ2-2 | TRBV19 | CASSTGTGRTGELFF | TGTGCCAGTAGCACCGGGACAGGGCGGACCGGGGAGCTGTTTTTT
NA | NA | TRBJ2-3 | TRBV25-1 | CASSDTDTQYF | TGTGCCAGCAGTGATACAGATACGCAGTATTTT
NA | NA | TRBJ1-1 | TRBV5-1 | CASSLVLGPNTEAFF | TGCGCCAGCAGCTTGGTGCTAGGCCCGAACACTGAAGCTTTCTTT
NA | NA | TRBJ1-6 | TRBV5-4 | CASSLDRVNSPLHF | TGTGCCAGCAGCTTGGACAGGGTGAATTCACCCCTCCACTTT
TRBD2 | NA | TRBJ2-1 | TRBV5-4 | CASRLERGSSYNEQFF | TGTGCCAGCAGGCTTGAGCGGGGTAGCTCCTACAATGAGCAGTTCTTC
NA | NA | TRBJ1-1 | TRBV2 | CASRLQGSYTEAFF | TGTGCCAGCAGGCTACAGGGATCATACACTGAAGCTTTCTTT
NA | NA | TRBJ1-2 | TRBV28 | CASSLGQARGYTF | TGTGCCAGCAGTTTAGGGCAGGCGCGGGGCTACACCTTC
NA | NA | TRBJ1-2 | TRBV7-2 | CASSLVAITNYGYTF | TGTGCCAGCAGCTTAGTGGCGATTACTAACTATGGCTACACCTTC
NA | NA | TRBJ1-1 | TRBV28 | CASIPGPGNTEAFF | TGTGCCAGCATCCCGGGACCTGGAAACACTGAAGCTTTCTTT
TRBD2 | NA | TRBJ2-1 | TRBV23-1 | CASSQSELAGYNEQFF | TGCGCCAGCAGTCAATCTGAGCTAGCGGGGTACAATGAGCAGTTCTTC
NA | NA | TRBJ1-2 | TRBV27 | CASSGAGVNYGYTF | TGTGCCAGCAGCGGGGCGGGAGTCAACTATGGCTACACCTTC
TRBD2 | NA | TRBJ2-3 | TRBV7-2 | CASSRVGAGVLIPQYF | TGTGCCAGCAGCCGCGTAGGAGCGGGAGTACTAATACCCCAGTATTTT
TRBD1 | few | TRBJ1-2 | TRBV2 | CASNPQGAADYGYTF | TGTGCCAGCAACCCACAGGGGGCCGCGGACTATGGCTACACCTTC
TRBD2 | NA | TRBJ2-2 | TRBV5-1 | CASSLAGGSTGELFF | TGCGCCAGCAGCTTGGCGGGGGGGTCCACCGGGGAGCTGTTTTTT
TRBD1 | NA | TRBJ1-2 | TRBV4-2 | CASSQDEQGEGGYTF | TGTGCCAGCAGCCAAGATGAACAGGGGGAGGGTGGCTACACCTTC
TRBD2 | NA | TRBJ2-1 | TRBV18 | CASSPTGGSYNEQFF | TGTGCCAGCTCACCAACGGGAGGATCTTACAATGAGCAGTTCTTC
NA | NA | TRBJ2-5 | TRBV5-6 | CATQVQAGDTQYF | TGTGCCACCCAGGTACAGGCAGGCGATACCCAGTACTTC
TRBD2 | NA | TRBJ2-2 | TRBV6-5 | CASSWTSGNTGELFF | TGTGCCAGCAGTTGGACTAGCGGAAACACCGGGGAGCTGTTTTTT